The 6 T cell receptor beta chains given below trace back to one sample, sequenced in a study of graft-versus-host responses after intestinal transplantation. Grafts had their tissue processed, releasing intraepithelial and lamina propria lymphocytes. Clones were read by immunoSEQ multiplex PCR, and TCRdb kept only the in-frame ones, dropping some. The table has some 4,000 clones, over 70% seen once; the top ten hold roughly 15%. Sequencing was performed on ileum tissue, taken about 350 days after intestinal transplantation. Receptor source: a human patient who received an intestinal transplant, so some T cells may come from the graft donor.

The CDR3 spells CASRLAGNAYEQYF. The CDR3 region has the DNA TGTGCCAGCCGACTAGCGGGTAACGCCTACGAGCAGTACTTC. The chain links TRBV10-3 to TRBJ2-7, with 10 positions matching TRBD2. The length of the CDR3 is 14 residues. Germline CDR1 is ENHRY and CDR2 is SYGVKD. V dropped 10 bases and J dropped 2; count of bases not matched to a gene: 8.

This clone has just a few counts. This chain connects TRBV5-6 to TRBJ2-1; 8 positions agree with TRBD2. The CDR3 length is 15 residues. CDR1 is SGHDT and CDR2 is YYEEEE in the germline V gene. V shed 3 bases and J 4 bases; nucleotides not matched to a gene: 6. CDR3 in amino acids: CASSSRGGTYNEQFF. CDR3 DNA sequence: TGTGCCAGCAGCTCCCGGGGGGGAACTTACAATGAGCAGTTCTTC.

The J gene is TRBJ2-7, the V gene TRBV27, with TRBD2 matching over 8 bases. This CDR3 is 13 amino acids long. V trimming: 6 bases; J trimming: 0 bases; junction bases outside the gene matches: 1. Germline loops: CDR1 MNHEY, CDR2 SMNVEV (reference sequence). This CDR3 reads CASRAGGSYEQYF. As DNA, the CDR3 is TGTGCCAGCAGGGCGGGGGGCTCCTACGAGCAGTACTTC.

The CDR3 region has the DNA TGTGCCAGCTCACCAGGGACATGGCAAGAGACCCAGTACTTC. Translating it yields CASSPGTWQETQYF. The chain employs TRBV18 and TRBJ2-5, with a tentative D call TRBD1 (6 bases). Germline CDR1 KGHSH, CDR2 LQKENI. CDR3 length equals 14 residues. Trimming cost V 2 bases and J 2 bases, with 9 bases left between them.

The V gene is TRBV6-5, the J gene TRBJ2-2; D is unresolved. The CDR3 has 13 amino acids. The ends were cut back, 2 bases at V and 7 bases at J, with 8 bases in the middle. CDR1 MNHEY and CDR2 SVGAGI come from the germline V gene. This chain's CDR3 is CASSYLRGGELFF. As DNA, the CDR3 is TGTGCCAGCAGTTACCTCCGAGGCGGGGAGCTGTTTTTT.

This clone showed up just once. This chain connects TRBV7-3 to TRBJ2-1; 7 bases line up with TRBD2. There are 13 residues in the CDR3. Germline V lookup: CDR1 SGHTA, CDR2 FQGTGA. The ends lost 6 bases at V and 4 bases at J; junction bases unmatched: 3. DNA of the CDR3: TGTGCCAGCAGGTCTAGCGGATACAATGAGCAGTTCTTC. Its protein is CASRSSGYNEQFF.